The 21 T cell receptor beta chains listed next were all sequenced from one sample in a study of control samples from healthy donors and cancer patients. Repertoires were generated with immunoSEQ multiplex PCR, while TCRdb's copy carries only in-frame clones and drops some. The data hold 130,000 or so clones, with around 94% observed a single time. The sequenced sample consisted of PBMCs. These receptor sequences come from a man in his 60s with colorectal cancer.

The chain joins TRBV30 to TRBJ1-2; D is possibly TRBD1 (5 bases). The CDR3 covers 13 residues. V was trimmed by 2 bases and J by 3 bases, leaving 10 bases between them. The V gene's germline CDR1 is GTSNPN and CDR2 SVGIG (reference sequence). As DNA, the CDR3 is TGTGCCTGGAGTCAAAGACAGTACTATGGCTACACCTTC. Protein: CAWSQRQYYGYTF.

This sequence joins TRBV6-4 and TRBJ2-3; the match to TRBD2 covers 11 bases. This CDR3 spans 16 amino acids. CDR1 and CDR2 (germline): MRHNA, SNTAGT. Losses at the gene ends were 3 bases for V and 1 base for J; bases not matched to a gene: 3. DNA of the CDR3: TGTGCCAGCAGTGATCTGACTAGCGGGGGCACAGATACGCAGTATTTT. Protein: CASSDLTSGGTDTQYF.

The chain employs TRBV7-2 and TRBJ2-5; the D is unclear. CDR3 length: 11 amino acids. V was shortened by 8 bases and J by 1 base, with 5 bases between the two germline ends. CDR1 is SGHTA, CDR2 FQGNSA, per germline. CDR3 sequence (DNA): TGTGCCAGCTACAGCCAAGAGACCCAGTACTTC. Its protein product is CASYSQETQYF.

The genes are TRBV5-6 and TRBJ1-2; tentative D call: TRBD1 (6 bases). Per the germline V gene, CDR1 is SGHDT and CDR2 is YYEEEE. The CDR3 consists of 13 residues. V gave up 1 base and J gave up 2 bases, with 6 bases separating them. The CDR3 sequence: CASSLQGNYGYTF. The CDR3 bases are TGTGCCAGCAGCTTGCAGGGGAACTATGGCTACACCTTC.

The CDR3 loop is CASMEGGATNEKLFF. The CDR3 DNA sequence: TGTGCCAGTATGGAAGGGGGCGCAACTAATGAAAAACTGTTTTTT. V usage is TRBV19 and J usage is TRBJ1-4, with TRBD1 matching 7 bases. Germline values: CDR1 LNHDA, CDR2 SQIVND (reference sequence). The CDR3 totals 15 residues. V was clipped by 7 bases and J by 0 bases; unmatched bases: 5.

This clone was recorded once. The chain is built from TRBV30 and TRBJ2-1; D unresolved. V was clipped by 0 bases and J by 3 bases, with 12 bases between them. Per the germline V gene, CDR1 is GTSNPN and CDR2 is SVGIG (reference sequence). The length of the CDR3 is 15 residues. In nucleotides, the CDR3 is TGTGCCTGGAGTGTACGGCAGGCTGGCTACAATGAGCAGTTCTTC. Its translation: CAWSVRQAGYNEQFF.

The rearrangement joins TRBV19 to TRBJ2-3, with 11 bases identical to TRBD1. CDR1 and CDR2 from the germline V gene are LNHDA and SQIVND (reference sequence). The CDR3 spans 15 residues. V lost 7 bases and J lost 1; bases outside the gene matches: 4. In DNA, the CDR3 is TGTGCCAGTAACAGGGACAGGGGGGGCACAGATACGCAGTATTTT. This encodes CASNRDRGGTDTQYF.

The chain uses TRBV4-3 and TRBJ2-2, with 9 bases that match TRBD1. V shed 6 bases, J shed 4 bases, and the junction held 18 bases outside the gene matches. CDR1 LGHNA and CDR2 YSLEER come from the germline V gene. The CDR3 is 19 amino acids. CDR3: CASSSGGGQGPLRTGELFF. The CDR3 DNA reads as TGCGCCAGCAGTTCCGGAGGGGGACAGGGTCCCCTCCGCACCGGGGAGCTGTTTTTT.

With regard to this clone: Within the sample, other DNA sequences also encode this same CDR3. The rearrangement uses TRBV18 and TRBJ2-2; D is ambiguous. CDR1 is KGHSH and CDR2 is LQKENI in the germline V gene. The CDR3 sequence is 14 residues long. Trimming shortened V by 3 bases and J by 6 bases, and 11 bases separated the two germline ends. CDR3 region: CASSPLERAGELFF. CDR3 in DNA: TGTGCCAGCTCACCTCTCGAAAGGGCCGGGGAGCTGTTTTTT.

In its sample, this clone was seen once. The V and J genes are TRBV6-5 and TRBJ1-4; no definite D call. Trimming removed 0 bases at V and 8 bases at J, with 13 bases between. CDR1 is MNHEY, CDR2 SVGAGI, per germline. The CDR3 is made up of 15 amino acids. The CDR3 region is CASSYSGSGSEKLFF. CDR3 in DNA: TGTGCCAGCAGTTACTCCGGGAGTGGAAGCGAAAAACTGTTTTTT.

The J gene is TRBJ1-1, the V gene TRBV7-8; 11 bases are shared with TRBD1. The V segment lost 5 bases and the J segment 11 bases; nucleotides outside the gene matches: 7. CDR3 length: 13 residues. The V gene's germline CDR1 is SGHVS and CDR2 FQNEAQ. The CDR3 DNA follows: TGTGCCAGCAGCCCAGGACAGGGGGCGGGTGCTTTCTTT. It is translated as CASSPGQGAGAFF. The full variable domain, in which reference TRBV7-8 and TRBJ1-1 provide the parts outside the CDR3, is GAGVSQSPRYKVAKRGQDVALRCDPISGHVSLFWYQQALGQGPEFLTYFQNEAQLDKSGLPSDRFFAERPEGSVSTLKIQRTQQEDSAVYLCASSPGQGAGAFFGQGTRLTVV.

V and J are TRBV9 and TRBJ1-6, with D possibly being TRBD1 (6 bases). V was cut by 3 bases and J by 5 bases, with 15 bases left in between. The CDR3 has 16 residues. CDR1 is SGDLS and CDR2 is YYNGEE in the germline V gene. CDR3: CASSAPQGTDNSPLHF. For the CDR3, the DNA is TGTGCCAGCAGCGCCCCTCAGGGGACGGATAATTCACCCCTCCACTTT.

The chain carries TRBV5-4 and TRBJ2-5; D is perhaps TRBD2 (6 bases). The CDR3 has 14 residues. In germline, CDR1 is SGHNT, CDR2 YYREEE (reference sequence). Trimming removed 4 bases from V and 5 bases from J, with 15 bases in between. CDR3 amino acids: CASSRLGGQETQYF. The CDR3 nucleotides read TGTGCCAGCAGCCGGTTGGGGGGTCAGGAGACCCAGTACTTC.

The V gene is TRBV12-3 or TRBV12-4, the J gene TRBJ1-2, with TRBD1 as a possible D gene (5 bases). The CDR3 totals 13 residues. The V gene lost 6 bases and the J gene lost 4 bases, with 12 bases spanning the gap. The CDR3 protein is CASSVRGFYGYTF. The CDR3, as DNA: TGTGCCAGCAGCGTTCGGGGCTTCTATGGCTACACCTTC.

The genes are TRBV6-1 and TRBJ2-7; the D gene is possibly TRBD2 (5 bases). There are 14 residues in the CDR3. Germline values: CDR1 MNHNS, CDR2 SASEGT. The V and J ends lost 0 bases and 3 bases respectively, with 9 bases between them. Here the CDR3 reads CASSEARGFYEQYF. The CDR3 bases are TGTGCCAGCAGTGAAGCGCGCGGGTTCTACGAGCAGTACTTC.

J is TRBJ2-2 and V is TRBV9; 7 nucleotides align to TRBD1. Germline CDR1 and CDR2: SGDLS and YYNGEE. This CDR3 region has 16 residues. After removal of 0 bases from V and 5 bases from J, the junction contained 7 bases not matched to a gene. CDR3 DNA sequence: TGTGCCAGCAGCGTAGGAGGGGGCGAATCAACCGGGGAGCTGTTTTTT. This sequence encodes CASSVGGGESTGELFF. The variable domain in full, with the rest retrieved from reference TRBV9 and TRBJ2-2, is DSGVTQTPKHLITATGQRVTLRCSPRSGDLSVYWYQQSLDQGLQFLIQYYNGEERAKGNILERFSAQQFPDLHSELNLSSLELGDSALYFCASSVGGGESTGELFFGEGSRLTVL.

This rearrangement joins TRBV9 to TRBJ1-6; the match to TRBD1 covers 7 bases. The J segment lost 7 bases and the V segment lost 0 bases, leaving 10 bases of the junction unmatched. This CDR3 is built from 17 residues. In germline, CDR1 is SGDLS, CDR2 YYNGEE. The CDR3 region is CASSVGRGGAENSPLHF. CDR3 coding DNA: TGTGCCAGCAGCGTAGGTAGAGGGGGCGCTGAGAATTCACCCCTCCACTTT.

The chain is built from TRBV27 and TRBJ1-5; 9 bases match TRBD1. The V gene's germline CDR1 is MNHEY and CDR2 SMNVEV (reference sequence). The CDR3 is made up of 16 amino acids. V shed 0 bases, J shed 3 bases, and the junction held 3 bases outside the gene matches. The CDR3 DNA reads TGTGCCAGCAGTTTATCGGGACAGGGACTCAATCAGCCCCAGCATTTT. Translating gives CASSLSGQGLNQPQHF.

The chain recombines TRBV14 with TRBJ1-1, with 8 bases aligning to TRBD1. J gave up 6 bases and V 8 bases, and 8 bases lay outside the gene matches. Germline CDR1 and CDR2: SGHDN and FVKESK. The CDR3 is made up of 13 amino acids. The CDR3 DNA reads TGTGCCAGCTACCGGGACAGGAGGTCTGAAGCTTTCTTT. It codes for CASYRDRRSEAFF.

The CDR3 here is CASSLGQDNYEQYF. CDR3 DNA sequence: TGTGCCAGCAGTTTAGGACAGGACAACTACGAGCAGTACTTC. This chain joins TRBV2 and TRBJ2-7; 7 nucleotides align to TRBD1. Trimming removed 5 bases from V and 3 bases from J; junction bases left unmatched: 7. Germline CDR1 SNHLY, CDR2 FYNNEI. The CDR3 sequence is 14 residues long.

The rearrangement links TRBV2 to TRBJ2-7; D is uncertain. V was shortened by 7 bases and J by 5 bases, with 15 bases between the two germline ends. The CDR3 has 13 amino acids. Germline CDR1 reads SNHLY; CDR2 reads FYNNEI. The CDR3 nucleotides are TGTGCCAGCACCCGCCGGATAGGTCACGAGCAGTACTTC. It is translated as CASTRRIGHEQYF.